One sample yielded the 14 T cell receptor beta chains listed below, sequenced in a study of CD8 T cells in ankylosing spondylitis. TCRdb re-called the 5' RACE reads with MiXCR, one entry per CDR3 protein. Of about 240,000 distinct CDR3 sequences listed, roughly 8.6% were seen once; the top ten hold under 7.5%. Sample: blood, either unsorted or a sorted T cell fraction (not recorded which). The receptors were gathered from a male donor with ankylosing spondylitis or in good health (not recorded which).

This clonotype occurred many times. V is TRBV9 and J is TRBJ1-1; no definite D call. V was pared by 1 base and J by 4 bases, with 8 bases between. The V gene's germline CDR1 is SGDLS and CDR2 YYNGEE. This CDR3 has 13 amino acids. The CDR3 DNA sequence: TGTGCCAGCAGCGTAACGTCTGGCACTGAAGCTTTCTTT. Amino acid sequence: CASSVTSGTEAFF. The full variable domain, with the rest looked up from reference TRBV9 and TRBJ1-1, is DSGVTQTPKHLITATGQRVTLRCSPRSGDLSVYWYQQSLDQGLQFLIQYYNGEERAKGNILERFSAQQFPDLHSELNLSSLELGDSALYFCASSVTSGTEAFFGQGTRLTVV.

In its sample, this clonotype was seen a few times. V is TRBV27 and J is TRBJ2-1; 8 bases align to TRBD2. This CDR3 comprises 16 residues. Germline CDR1 is MNHEY and CDR2 is SMNVEV (reference sequence). V dropped 5 bases and J dropped 3; count of bases not matched to a gene: 9. The CDR3 region is CASSPGAAGVYNEQFF. CDR3 coding DNA: TGTGCCAGCAGTCCCGGGGCAGCGGGAGTCTACAATGAGCAGTTCTTC.

A few counts support this clonotype. J is TRBJ2-7 and V is TRBV30, with D perhaps matching TRBD2 (5 bases). Germline assignment: CDR1 GTSNPN and CDR2 SVGIG (reference sequence). The CDR3 runs to 12 residues. The ends were cut back, 6 bases at V and 4 bases at J, with 13 bases in the middle. The CDR3 protein is CACAPRGYEQYF. For the CDR3, the DNA is TGTGCCTGCGCCCCCCGGGGATACGAGCAGTACTTC.

This clonotype occurred many times. This chain uses TRBV5-1 with TRBJ2-2, with 7 bases identical to TRBD2. This CDR3 is 13 amino acids long. The junction had 1 base not matched to a gene; V was cut back by 2 bases and J by 6 bases. Germline CDR1 and CDR2: SGHRS and YFSETQ. The CDR3 DNA is TGCGCCAGCAGCTTCGCGGGGGCCGGGGAGCTGTTTTTT. It codes for CASSFAGAGELFF.

This clonotype has at least ten counts. The CDR3 nucleotides read TGTGCCAGCAGCCGTCTAGCGGGGAGGGATACGCAGTATTTT. Encoded protein: CASSRLAGRDTQYF. The rearrangement links TRBV7-2 to TRBJ2-3, with 9 positions matching TRBD2. The CDR3 contains 14 residues. Per germline, CDR1 SGHTA and CDR2 FQGNSA. Unmatched junction bases numbered 6, after V lost 5 bases and J lost 6 bases.

There are many counts of this clonotype. The chain carries TRBV5-1 and TRBJ1-1, with D perhaps TRBD1 (6 bases). V lost 4 bases and J lost 7, with 17 bases in between. Germline V CDR1 and CDR2: SGHRS, YFSETQ. The CDR3 is made up of 14 amino acids. The chain's CDR3 is CASSPGQWGGEAFF. Written as DNA, the CDR3 is TGCGCCAGCAGCCCGGGACAATGGGGCGGTGAAGCTTTCTTT.

This clonotype has ten or more counts. The chain employs TRBV12-3 or TRBV12-4 and TRBJ1-2; 8 bases are shared with TRBD1. The trim removed 6 bases at V and 3 bases at J, leaving 6 bases unmatched. The CDR3 is 14 residues long. As DNA, the CDR3 is TGTGCCAGCAGGGGGACAGGTGAGGACTATGGCTACACCTTC. This sequence encodes CASRGTGEDYGYTF.

The chain employs TRBV9 and TRBJ2-7; 8 nucleotides align to TRBD1. CDR1 is SGDLS, CDR2 YYNGEE, per germline. With V trimmed by 4 bases and J by 3 bases, 12 bases remained unmatched. This CDR3 contains 16 residues. The CDR3: CASSPSAGTGDYEQYF. CDR3 nucleotides: TGTGCCAGCAGCCCAAGCGCCGGGACAGGTGACTACGAGCAGTACTTC.

This clonotype appeared a single time. This chain connects TRBV30 to TRBJ2-2; 8 bases fit TRBD2. The CDR3 spans 14 residues. J was trimmed by 5 bases and V by 1 base; bases with no gene match: 3. Germline CDR1 GTSNPN, CDR2 SVGIG (reference sequence). DNA of the CDR3: TGTGCCTGGAGTGGGTTAGCGGGAACCGGGGAGCTGTTTTTT. Translation: CAWSGLAGTGELFF. Using reference TRBV30 and TRBJ2-2 for the parts outside the CDR3, the full variable domain is SQTIHQWPATLVQPVGSPLSLECTVEGTSNPNLYWYRQAAGRGLQLLFYSVGIGQISSEVPQNLSASRPQDRQFILSSKKLLLSDSGFYLCAWSGLAGTGELFFGEGSRLTVL.

This clonotype occurred many times. The J gene is TRBJ1-1, the V gene TRBV29-1; unclear D gene. V lost 6 bases and J 3 bases, leaving 2 bases between the germline ends. The germline CDR1 and CDR2 sequences are SQVTM and ANQGSEA. The CDR3 has 9 amino acids. The CDR3 DNA reads as TGCAGCGTCGACACTGAAGCTTTCTTT. This gives the protein CSVDTEAFF.

The sample holds one count of this clonotype. The V call is TRBV7-2, the J call TRBJ1-1; D gene unclear. Germline V lookup: CDR1 SGHTA, CDR2 FQGNSA. Trimming shortened V by 3 bases and J by 1 base, and 12 bases separated the two germline ends. The CDR3 loop spans 15 amino acids. The CDR3 loop reads CASSFSTTANTEAFF. The CDR3, as DNA: TGTGCCAGCAGCTTTTCTACAACAGCGAACACTGAAGCTTTCTTT.

This clonotype was counted many times. The CDR3 spells CASSQEGSSGANVLTF. The CDR3 DNA sequence: TGTGCCAGCAGCCAAGAAGGCAGCTCTGGGGCCAACGTCCTGACTTTC. The gene calls are TRBV4-2 and TRBJ2-6; D gene uncertain. The V end lost 0 bases, the J end lost 0 bases, and 6 bases lay between the germline ends. Per the germline V gene, CDR1 is LGHNA and CDR2 is YNFKEQ. The CDR3 is made up of 16 amino acids.

The table lists this clonotype with many counts. The V call is TRBV19, the J call TRBJ2-1, with D possibly TRBD1 on 5 matching bases. This CDR3 has 15 amino acids. V lost 7 bases and J lost 4, with 17 bases in between. Germline loops: CDR1 LNHDA, CDR2 SQIVND (reference sequence). The CDR3 reads CASIPPGAQYNEQFF. CDR3 DNA: TGTGCCAGTATCCCTCCTGGGGCGCAGTACAATGAGCAGTTCTTC.

This clonotype has a count of ten or more. The genes are TRBV10-3 and TRBJ2-3, with D unclear. The V gene lost 4 bases and the J gene lost 0 bases, with 8 bases spanning the gap. The germline V gene has CDR1 ENHRY and CDR2 SYGVKD. The CDR3 loop spans 14 amino acids. The CDR3 DNA sequence: TGTGCCATCAGTGCGGACGGTAGCACAGATACGCAGTATTTT. Its translation is CAISADGSTDTQYF.